One and the same sample provided the 19 T cell receptor beta chains below, sequenced in a study of blood T cells in healthy people across ages. The use of a sample-barcoded 5' primer and a J-beta primer mix characterized a second PCR of about 7 to 12 cycles. TCRdb re-called the 5' RACE reads with MiXCR, one entry per CDR3 protein. Of almost 550,000 distinct CDR3 sequences listed, less than 25% are singletons. The same data also went into a second study, on T cells of mothers and their children.

Specimen: blood. These receptors all stem from a boy aged 10-17 years in good health.

This chain uses TRBV29-1 with TRBJ1-1; possible D gene TRBD1, 5 bases. Trimming removed 5 bases at V and 1 base at J, with 11 bases between. The germline V gene encodes CDR1 SQVTM and CDR2 ANQGSEA. The CDR3 runs to 13 residues. The CDR3 spells CSVNSRENTEAFF. The CDR3 coding sequence is TGCAGCGTTAATTCCAGGGAGAACACTGAAGCTTTCTTT.

This chain's CDR3 is CASSSMGTSVNTGELFF. CDR3 nucleotides: TGTGCCAGCAGCTCGATGGGGACTAGCGTTAACACCGGGGAGCTGTTTTTT. The chain couples TRBV7-2 to TRBJ2-2; 10 nucleotides agree with TRBD2. Trimming removed 4 bases from V and 2 bases from J; junction bases left unmatched: 7. In germline, CDR1 is SGHTA, CDR2 FQGNSA. The CDR3 sequence is 17 residues long.

This chain's CDR3 is CASSQASGGHYGYTF. DNA for the CDR3: TGCGCCAGCAGCCAAGCGTCAGGGGGCCACTATGGCTACACCTTC. The genes are TRBV4-1 and TRBJ1-2; 8 nucleotides align to TRBD1. From germline, CDR1 is MGHRA and CDR2 YSYEKL. V shed 1 base, J shed 3 bases, and the junction held 4 bases outside the gene matches. There are 15 residues in the CDR3.

This sequence joins TRBV12-3 or TRBV12-4 and TRBJ1-4; weak D call: TRBD1 (5 bases). V lost 3 bases and J 0 bases, leaving 14 bases between the germline ends. This CDR3 comprises 17 residues. The CDR3 here is CASSFLLLTATNEKLFF. Here the CDR3 DNA reads TGTGCCAGCAGTTTCCTCCTTCTGACAGCAACTAATGAAAAACTGTTTTTT.

The rearrangement joins TRBV20-1 to TRBJ2-1; 11 positions match TRBD2. The CDR3 consists of 15 residues. Germline CDR1 is DFQATT and CDR2 is SNEGSKA (reference sequence). V lost 3 bases and J lost 4; bases outside the gene matches: 5. CDR3 nucleotides: TGCAGTGCTAGCGGTCTAGCGGGAGGTTACAATGAGCAGTTCTTC. Translating it yields CSASGLAGGYNEQFF.

This clonotype was seen only a few times. This chain links TRBV28 with TRBJ2-7, with D possibly TRBD2 on 6 matching bases. Between the trimmed V and J ends, which lost 7 bases and 1 base, there was a span of 14 bases. Germline CDR1 reads MDHEN; CDR2 reads SYDVKM. CDR3 length equals 14 residues. The CDR3 sequence is CASIRGGRSYEQYF. In DNA, the CDR3 is TGTGCCAGCATTAGGGGAGGCCGATCCTACGAGCAGTACTTC.

This clonotype came up a few times. This rearrangement joins TRBV4-1 to TRBJ2-7; 10 nucleotides agree with TRBD1. The CDR3 covers 20 residues. Unmatched junction bases numbered 20, after V lost 4 bases and J lost 2 bases. Germline V gives CDR1 MGHRA, CDR2 YSYEKL. The CDR3 spells CASSRIGTGELAVGPYEQYF. The CDR3 DNA reads as TGCGCCAGCAGCCGCATCGGGACAGGGGAACTAGCGGTGGGACCCTACGAGCAGTACTTC.

This sequence joins TRBV4-3 and TRBJ1-5; tentatively, D is TRBD1 (5 bases). CDR1 and CDR2 from the germline V gene are LGHNA and YSLEER. This CDR3 spans 15 amino acids. The ends were cut back, 0 bases at V and 6 bases at J, with 12 bases in the middle. The CDR3 bases are TGCGCCAGCAGCCAAGAGGGGGTTTTAGGTCAGCCCCAGCATTTT. This sequence encodes CASSQEGVLGQPQHF.

This clonotype has a handful of counts. The rearrangement joins TRBV4-3 to TRBJ2-1, with D hard to call. V shed 3 bases and J shed 4 bases, with 19 bases lying between them. CDR1 is LGHNA and CDR2 is YSLEER in the germline V gene. This CDR3 has 17 residues. CDR3 sequence: CASSQSGDRAAYNEQFF. The CDR3 coding sequence is TGCGCCAGCAGCCAGTCTGGTGATCGCGCGGCATACAATGAGCAGTTCTTC.

This clonotype was picked up a small number of times. The rearrangement links TRBV20-1 to TRBJ2-7; possible D gene TRBD2, 6 bases. Trimming shortened V by 0 bases and J by 6 bases, and 15 bases separated the two germline ends. Germline CDR1 is DFQATT and CDR2 is SNEGSKA (reference sequence). The CDR3 is 14 residues long. The CDR3 DNA follows: TGCAGTGCTAGAGATGGGGGACTTGGACCCGAGCAGTACTTC. Translating gives CSARDGGLGPEQYF.

This clonotype was seen more than once but under ten times. The V gene is TRBV12-3 or TRBV12-4, the J gene TRBJ2-5, with a weak D call TRBD2 (7 bases). The J call may be wrong; the DNA end is better matched by TRBJ2-1. The CDR3 extends over 13 amino acids. DNA for the CDR3: TGTGCCAGCAGCTACGAGCGGGGAGGGGGGCAGTTCTTC. This sequence encodes CASSYERGGGQFF.

This clonotype occurred a few times. This chain uses TRBV7-2 with TRBJ2-5, with 11 positions matching TRBD1. V shed 7 bases and J 4 bases; nucleotides not matched to a gene: 8. The CDR3 has 15 amino acids. Looked up from germline, CDR1 is SGHTA and CDR2 is FQGNSA. Here the CDR3 reads CASTMDRGLAETQYF. The CDR3 bases are TGTGCCAGCACGATGGACAGGGGGCTCGCAGAGACCCAGTACTTC.

This clonotype was found a few times. The V and J genes are TRBV5-1 and TRBJ2-1; the D is unclear. The CDR3 has 17 residues. Looked up from germline, CDR1 is SGHRS and CDR2 is YFSETQ. The V end was cut by 0 bases, the J end by 1 base, with 14 bases between. The CDR3 region is CASSLVSASKSYNEQFF. As DNA, the CDR3 is TGCGCCAGCAGCTTGGTTTCGGCTAGTAAATCCTACAATGAGCAGTTCTTC. Based on the CDR3 plus reference TRBV5-1 and TRBJ2-1, the full variable domain is KAGVTQTPRYLIKTRGQQVTLSCSPISGHRSVSWYQQTPGQGLQFLFEYFSETQRNKGNFPGRFSGRQFSNSRSEMNVSTLELGDSALYLCASSLVSASKSYNEQFFGPGTRLTVL.

As for this clonotype: One end of the junction is discordant with germline, which a read error may explain. This sequence joins TRBV6-6 and TRBJ2-7; 10 bases are a match to TRBD1. Germline lookup yields CDR1 MNHNY and CDR2 SVGAGI (reference sequence). The CDR3 sequence is 14 residues long. The CDR3 nucleotides read TGTGCCAGCAGTTATTCGGACAGGGGGGGCGAGCTGTACTTC. Translation gives CASSYSDRGGELYF.

This clonotype was observed a few times. The V call is TRBV4-3, the J call TRBJ2-7; TRBD1 matches 7 bases. Germline V CDR1 and CDR2: LGHNA, YSLEER. The V gene end was trimmed by 0 bases and the J gene end by 2 bases; junction bases not matched to a gene: 10. The CDR3 totals 17 residues. The CDR3 reads CASSQDLTSTGPYEQYF. CDR3 bases: TGCGCCAGCAGCCAAGATCTCACCTCGACAGGGCCCTACGAGCAGTACTTC.

The J gene is TRBJ2-5, the V gene TRBV7-2; TRBD2 aligns across 8 bases. The J call may be faulty, since TRBJ2-1 better matches the DNA end. The CDR3 is made up of 15 amino acids. Germline V lookup: CDR1 SGHTA, CDR2 FQGNSA. This chain's CDR3 is CASSRPSGPSIEQFF. The CDR3 DNA reads TGTGCCAGCAGCCGACCTAGCGGGCCTTCCATTGAGCAGTTCTTC.

In its sample, this clonotype was seen a few times. The V and J genes are TRBV29-1 and TRBJ2-1; 10 nucleotides line up with TRBD2. There are 15 residues in the CDR3. Germline CDR1 SQVTM, CDR2 ANQGSEA. The V and J ends lost 4 bases and 4 bases, in that order; junction bases with no gene match: 7. CDR3 sequence reads: CSVVRSGGPYNEQFF. The DNA for the CDR3 is TGCAGCGTTGTGCGTAGCGGGGGGCCATACAATGAGCAGTTCTTC.

V usage is TRBV18 and J usage is TRBJ2-1, with D unclear. CDR1 is KGHSH and CDR2 is LQKENI in the germline V gene. The CDR3 covers 17 residues. Trimming removed 4 bases at V and 2 bases at J, with 18 bases between. The CDR3 loop is CASSRGTFAATYNEQFF. CDR3 nucleotides: TGTGCCAGCTCACGAGGAACCTTTGCGGCCACCTACAATGAGCAGTTCTTC.

The chain employs TRBV3-1 and TRBJ2-3; 8 positions match TRBD1. CDR3 length: 15 amino acids. V was pared by 4 bases and J by 2 bases, with 5 bases of the junction left unmatched. Germline V gives CDR1 LGHDT, CDR2 YNNKEL (reference sequence). CDR3 in amino acids: CASSRGQGDTDTQYF. The CDR3, as DNA: TGTGCCAGCAGCCGAGGACAGGGAGACACAGATACGCAGTATTTT.